The 16 T cell receptor beta chains given below trace back to one sample, sequenced in a study of shared clonotypes between healthy human individuals. The protocol was immunoSEQ multiplex PCR, while the TCRdb copy is restricted to in-frame clones and leaves out a portion. Of around 2,000,000 clones in the sample, about 92% are singletons; the top ten hold roughly 1.7%. Terminally differentiated effector memory CD45RA+ cells were excluded from the naive CD8 cells, which were CD45RO-negative and positively selected for CCR7. The source material was naive CD8+ T cells from PBMCs. The receptors shown here come from a man younger than 35 in good health. Some clones in this sample may be carry-over from other donors' samples.

This chain joins TRBV11-2 and TRBJ2-7, with a possible D match to TRBD2 (5 bases). The V end lost 5 bases, the J end lost 4 bases, and 9 bases lay between the germline ends. This CDR3 has 12 residues. From germline, CDR1 is SGHAT and CDR2 FQNNGV. Here the CDR3 reads CASSPEGYEQYF. The CDR3 DNA reads TGTGCCAGCAGCCCCGAGGGATACGAGCAGTACTTC.

There are a few counts of this clone. This chain joins TRBV30 and TRBJ2-1; TRBD1 or TRBD2 may be the D gene (5 bases each). Germline V gives CDR1 GTSNPN, CDR2 SVGIG (reference sequence). The CDR3 has 12 residues. V lost 3 bases to trimming and J lost 9 bases, with 12 bases between them. Written as DNA, the CDR3 is TGTGCCTGGAGCCCGGGACCAAGTGAGCAGTTCTTC. Translating it yields CAWSPGPSEQFF.

V gene TRBV28 combines with J gene TRBJ1-4; possible D gene TRBD1, 6 bases. CDR1 is MDHEN, CDR2 SYDVKM, per germline. CDR3 size: 14 residues. V lost 8 bases and J 8 bases, leaving 18 bases between the germline ends. The CDR3 DNA is TGTGCCAGCGGACAGTGGGGGGCTCCCGAAAAACTGTTTTTT. Translation: CASGQWGAPEKLFF. Based on the CDR3 plus reference TRBV28 and TRBJ1-4, the full variable domain is DVKVTQSSRYLVKRTGEKVFLECVQDMDHENMFWYRQDPGLGLRLIYFSYDVKMKEKGDIPEGYSVSREKKERFSLILESASTNQTSMYLCASGQWGAPEKLFFGSGTQLSVL.

CDR3 in amino acids: CASSPGQGRSYNEQFF. The CDR3, as DNA: TGTGCCAGCAGTCCCGGACAGGGGCGCTCCTACAATGAGCAGTTCTTC. V gene TRBV28 combines with J gene TRBJ2-1; 9 bases agree with TRBD1. Per the germline V gene, CDR1 is MDHEN and CDR2 is SYDVKM. After removal of 5 bases from V and 0 bases from J, the junction contained 5 bases not matched to a gene. The CDR3 length is 16 residues. Looking up the rest from reference TRBV28 and TRBJ2-1 gives the full variable domain: DVKVTQSSRYLVKRTGEKVFLECVQDMDHENMFWYRQDPGLGLRLIYFSYDVKMKEKGDIPEGYSVSREKKERFSLILESASTNQTSMYLCASSPGQGRSYNEQFFGPGTRLTVL.

With respect to this clone: Distinct nucleotide sequences in the sample also encode this CDR3. The V gene is TRBV27, the J gene TRBJ2-7; 8 positions agree with TRBD1. V gave up 4 bases and J gave up 4 bases; unmatched junction bases: 6. The CDR3 length is 14 residues. Germline CDR1 MNHEY, CDR2 SMNVEV (reference sequence). The CDR3 nucleotides read TGTGCCAGCAGTTCCGGGACAGGTGGATACGAGCAGTACTTC. Protein product: CASSSGTGGYEQYF.

The chain couples TRBV5-5 to TRBJ1-1; possibly TRBD1 for D (5 bases). V was pared by 4 bases and J by 4 bases, with 14 bases between. CDR3 length: 14 amino acids. Germline CDR1 reads SGHKS; CDR2 reads YYEKEE (reference sequence). The CDR3 region is CASSEPHGGTEAFF. CDR3 DNA: TGTGCCAGCAGCGAACCCCACGGGGGCACTGAAGCTTTCTTT.

A remark on this clone: Additional DNA sequences in this sample encode the identical CDR3. The chain employs TRBV5-1 and TRBJ1-4; TRBD1 is a possible D gene (5 bases). Germline lookup yields CDR1 SGHRS and CDR2 YFSETQ. Between the trimmed V and J ends, which lost 0 bases and 8 bases, there was a span of 11 bases. The CDR3 length is 14 residues. CDR3 in amino acids: CASSLDPRGEKLFF. The CDR3 bases are TGCGCCAGCAGCTTGGACCCGCGGGGCGAAAAACTGTTTTTT.

As regards this clone: The sample carries other DNA sequences with the same CDR3. The chain combines TRBV6-5 with TRBJ1-5, with unresolved D. Looked up from germline, CDR1 is MNHEY and CDR2 is SVGAGI. This CDR3 contains 11 residues. Trimming left V 5 bases short and J 3 bases short, with 2 bases between. CDR3 in DNA: TGTGCCAGCAGTACCAATCAGCCCCAGCATTTT. It yields the protein CASSTNQPQHF.

The gene calls are TRBV6-4 and TRBJ2-7; 10 nucleotides align to TRBD1. The CDR3 has 16 amino acids. J was trimmed by 1 base and V by 0 bases; bases with no gene match: 3. The germline CDR1 and CDR2 sequences are MRHNA and SNTAGT. DNA of the CDR3: TGTGCCAGCAGTGACTCTTGGGACAGGGGATCCTACGAGCAGTACTTC. Translation: CASSDSWDRGSYEQYF.

The gene calls are TRBV18 and TRBJ2-1; TRBD1 is a possible D gene (6 bases). V dropped 0 bases and J dropped 7 bases, with 22 bases sitting between them. This CDR3 region has 18 residues. Germline values: CDR1 KGHSH, CDR2 LQKENI. CDR3 amino acids: CASSPPNWGQGSKNEQFF. CDR3 sequence (DNA): TGTGCCAGCTCACCACCGAACTGGGGGCAGGGGAGTAAAAATGAGCAGTTCTTC.

The rearrangement uses TRBV28 and TRBJ1-5; D unclear. V lost 5 bases to trimming and J lost 9 bases, with 8 bases between them. The germline gives CDR1 MDHEN, CDR2 SYDVKM. This CDR3 is 11 amino acids long. The CDR3, as DNA: TGTGCCAGCAGTGCCCAGGTGCCCCAGCATTTT. Its protein is CASSAQVPQHF.

This clone was detected only once. V gene TRBV14 combines with J gene TRBJ2-6; TRBD2 matches at 8 bases. Germline V lookup: CDR1 SGHDN, CDR2 FVKESK. This CDR3 has 22 amino acids. V lost 6 bases to trimming and J lost 0 bases; unmatched junction nucleotides: 22. The CDR3 sequence: CASRKRYRIPGLVRSGANVLTF. The CDR3 DNA reads as TGTGCCAGCAGAAAACGTTATCGAATACCGGGACTAGTTCGCTCTGGGGCCAACGTCCTGACTTTC.

The rearrangement links TRBV13 to TRBJ2-2, with D tentatively TRBD1 or TRBD2 (5 bases each). The germline CDR1 and CDR2 sequences are PRHDT and FYEKMQ (reference sequence). The CDR3 sequence is 17 residues long. Trimming removed 0 bases from V and 2 bases from J, with 13 bases in between. The CDR3 protein is CASSLGLSGGNTGELFF. In nucleotides, the CDR3 is TGTGCCAGCAGCTTAGGCCTAAGTGGGGGTAACACCGGGGAGCTGTTTTTT.

The chain joins TRBV4-1 to TRBJ2-7; 8 bases line up with TRBD2. V lost 4 bases to trimming and J lost 6 bases; unmatched junction nucleotides: 14. This CDR3 spans 16 amino acids. Germline V gives CDR1 MGHRA, CDR2 YSYEKL. In nucleotides, the CDR3 is TGCGCCAGCAGCCTAAAAACTAGCGGATTACTCCTCGAGCAGTACTTC. Translated: CASSLKTSGLLLEQYF.

The chain employs TRBV4-1 and TRBJ2-1; D is tentatively TRBD1 or TRBD2 (5 bases each). The V and J ends lost 0 bases and 3 bases respectively, with 9 bases between them. In germline, CDR1 is MGHRA, CDR2 YSYEKL. This CDR3 is 15 amino acids long. CDR3: CASSQDPGRYNEQFF. The CDR3 DNA sequence: TGCGCCAGCAGCCAAGATCCGGGACGCTACAATGAGCAGTTCTTC.

The chain employs TRBV7-2 and TRBJ2-1; no definite D call. Looked up from germline, CDR1 is SGHTA and CDR2 is FQGNSA. There are 11 residues in the CDR3. Between the trimmed V and J ends, which lost 4 bases and 15 bases, there was a span of 13 bases. The CDR3 reads CASSYSSYPFF. The CDR3 DNA follows: TGTGCCAGCAGCTATAGCAGCTATCCGTTCTTC.